These T cell receptor beta chains were read from a single sample in a study of graft-versus-host responses after intestinal transplantation. Repertoires were generated with immunoSEQ multiplex PCR, while TCRdb's copy carries only in-frame clones and drops some. This table holds roughly 20,000 clones, about 45% found once. The sample was alloreactive CD8+ T cells from a mixed lymphocyte reaction culture, taken before transplantation. These receptors originate from a human patient who was an organ donor for intestinal transplantation. CDR3s include the opening cysteine and the closing phenylalanine or tryptophan. The order of the fields is clone size, J gene, V gene, D gene, CDR3 protein, CDR3 DNA. A D gene is named only where the DNA matches it firmly. Size values are once, few and many counts, or a class for expanded clones, and some rows have none.

>few|TRBJ1-2|TRBV2|-
CASSDGGGGYTF
TGTGCCAGCAGTGATGGAGGGGGAGGCTACACCTTC
>-|TRBJ1-1|TRBV11-2|-
CASGRGDTEAFF
TGTGCCAGCGGTCGTGGGGACACTGAAGCTTTCTTT
>-|TRBJ2-5|TRBV18|-
CASSPGQETQYF
TGTGCCAGCTCACCTGGCCAAGAGACCCAGTACTTC
>-|TRBJ1-2|TRBV9|-
CASSPLSGGGYGYTF
TGTGCCAGCAGCCCCCTTTCTGGGGGCGGCTATGGCTACACCTTC
>few|TRBJ2-1|TRBV7-4|TRBD2
CASISGRGNEQFF
TGTGCCAGCATCTCGGGGAGGGGTAATGAGCAGTTCTTC
>-|TRBJ1-6|TRBV6-1|-
CASSEADLFSPLHF
TGTGCCAGCAGTGAAGCGGACCTCTTTTCACCCCTCCACTTT
>-|TRBJ2-5|TRBV19|-
CASSATTAQETQYF
TGTGCCAGTAGTGCCACGACAGCACAAGAGACCCAGTACTTC
>few|TRBJ1-2|TRBV6-1|TRBD1
CASSHTQGAYGYTF
TGTGCCAGCAGTCACACTCAGGGGGCCTACGGCTACACCTTC
>-|TRBJ2-7|TRBV11-2|-
CASSFKGESDEQYF
TGTGCCAGCAGCTTCAAGGGGGAGAGCGACGAGCAGTACTTC
>-|TRBJ1-2|TRBV4-1|-
CASSQGDGGFYGYTF
TGCGCCAGCAGCCAAGGCGACGGCGGCTTCTATGGCTACACCTTC
>-|TRBJ2-5|TRBV5-6|-
CASSLFGGGGKTQYF
TGTGCCAGCAGCTTGTTCGGGGGCGGGGGAAAGACCCAGTACTTC
>-|TRBJ2-1|TRBV29-1|TRBD2
CSVDGLAGWTSSYNEQFF
TGCAGCGTTGATGGACTAGCGGGGTGGACTAGCTCCTACAATGAGCAGTTCTTC
>few|TRBJ2-2|TRBV9|-
CASSVGSGAGELFF
TGTGCCAGCAGCGTAGGGTCAGGGGCCGGGGAGCTGTTTTTT
>-|TRBJ2-2|TRBV9|-
CASSVVSTGELFF
TGTGCCAGCAGCGTAGTATCTACCGGGGAGCTGTTTTTT
>-|TRBJ2-3|TRBV28|-
CASSFSTDTQYF
TGTGCCAGCAGTTTTAGCACAGATACGCAGTATTTT
>few|TRBJ1-2|TRBV27|-
CASGGSGNYGYTF
TGTGCCAGCGGGGGATCTGGGAACTATGGCTACACCTTC
>-|TRBJ2-5|TRBV6-5|TRBD2
CASSIAGGIQETQYF
TGTGCCAGCAGTATAGCGGGAGGGATCCAAGAGACCCAGTACTTC
>medium-sized|TRBJ1-1|TRBV12-5|-
CASGFYPRDRSTEAFF
TGTGCTAGTGGTTTTTATCCCCGCGACAGATCCACTGAAGCTTTCTTT
>-|TRBJ2-1|TRBV7-6|TRBD2
CASSFPRRSSGNSSYNEQFF
TGTGCCAGCAGCTTTCCGAGGAGGTCTAGCGGGAATAGCTCCTACAATGAGCAGTTCTTC
>few|TRBJ2-3|TRBV5-7|-
CASSLSRVADTQYF
TGTGCCAGCAGCTTGTCGAGGGTCGCAGATACGCAGTATTTT
>-|TRBJ2-1|TRBV30|-
CAWCPGTNEQFF
TGTGCCTGGTGCCCTGGGACCAATGAGCAGTTCTTC
>few|TRBJ2-7|TRBV6-1|TRBD1
CASSLGGQGAYEQYF
TGTGCCAGCAGTTTGGGGGGACAGGGGGCCTACGAGCAGTACTTC
>few|TRBJ1-2|TRBV11-2|-
CASSLGHYGYTF
TGTGCCAGCAGCTTAGGACACTATGGCTACACCTTC
>-|TRBJ2-3|TRBV19|-
CASSLKPGPAIGDTQYF
TGTGCCAGTAGTCTCAAACCGGGACCCGCGATTGGAGATACGCAGTATTTT
>-|TRBJ1-2|TRBV19|-
CASSPPGGNGYTF
TGTGCCAGTAGTCCCCCCGGGGGAAATGGCTACACCTTC
>-|TRBJ1-2|TRBV13|TRBD1
CASSPGGQGIFYGYTF
TGTGCCAGCAGCCCCGGGGGACAGGGGATCTTCTATGGCTACACCTTC
>-|TRBJ1-1|TRBV28|-
CASSFWGEAFF
TGTGCCAGCAGTTTTTGGGGGGAAGCTTTCTTT
>-|TRBJ2-2|TRBV29-1|TRBD2
CSVGSSGANTGELFF
TGCAGCGTTGGGTCTAGCGGTGCGAACACCGGGGAGCTGTTTTTT
>-|TRBJ2-3|TRBV30|-
CAWSVAGPSTDTQYF
TGTGCCTGGAGTGTCGCGGGCCCTAGCACAGATACGCAGTATTTT
>-|TRBJ2-6|TRBV7-3|-
CASSSILSGANVLTF
TGTGCCAGCAGCTCTATACTCTCTGGGGCCAACGTCCTGACTTTC
>-|TRBJ1-4|TRBV2|-
CASSEGSATNEKLFF
TGTGCCAGCAGTGAAGGGAGTGCAACTAATGAAAAACTGTTTTTT
>-|TRBJ1-5|TRBV19|TRBD1
CASSIFRIDRVSQPQHF
TGTGCCAGTAGTATTTTCCGGATAGACAGGGTATCTCAGCCCCAGCATTTT
>few|TRBJ2-3|TRBV27|TRBD1
CASSLGQGTDTQYF
TGTGCCAGCAGTCTCGGACAGGGCACAGATACGCAGTATTTT
>-|TRBJ1-3|TRBV27|-
CASSLGGTGNTIYF
TGTGCCAGCAGTTTAGGGGGGACCGGAAACACCATATATTTT
>few|TRBJ2-7|TRBV9|-
CASSSSGANSYEQYF
TGTGCCAGCAGTTCCAGCGGAGCGAACTCCTACGAGCAGTACTTC
>medium-sized|TRBJ2-1|TRBV27|-
CASRFAGVNEQFF
TGTGCCAGCAGATTCGCTGGGGTCAATGAGCAGTTCTTC
>few|TRBJ1-1|TRBV12-1|-
CASSTPGGAPTEAFF
TGTGCCAGCAGCACACCAGGGGGCGCCCCCACTGAAGCTTTCTTT
>-|TRBJ2-4|TRBV19|TRBD1
CASREADRVNIQYF
TGTGCCAGTAGAGAAGCTGACAGGGTAAACATTCAGTACTTC
>-|TRBJ1-2|TRBV18|TRBD1
CASSPGQGNYGYTF
TGTGCCAGCTCGCCGGGACAGGGGAATTATGGCTACACCTTC
>medium-sized|TRBJ2-2|TRBV9|-
CASSVDGTGELFF
TGTGCCAGCAGCGTAGATGGCACCGGGGAGCTGTTTTTT